The 11 T cell receptor beta chains below were found in one sample sequenced in a study of cytomegalovirus exposure and HLA in healthy donors. Repertoires were generated with immunoSEQ multiplex PCR, while TCRdb's copy carries only in-frame clones and drops some. The table shows approximately 150,000 clones, with roughly 90% occurring only once. Input material: PBMCs. Receptors originate from a man in his late teens or twenties in good health and CMV-seropositive.

J is TRBJ2-7 and V is TRBV7-2, with 11 bases identical to TRBD2. Germline values: CDR1 SGHTA, CDR2 FQGNSA. V lost 6 bases to trimming and J lost 5 bases; unmatched junction nucleotides: 9. This CDR3 is built from 15 residues. The CDR3 nucleotides read TGTGCCAGCAGGCTTACCCGACTAGCGGGAAACGAGCAGTACTTC. As protein: CASRLTRLAGNEQYF.

The V gene is TRBV7-2, the J gene TRBJ1-5; TRBD1 might be the D (6 bases). Germline lookup yields CDR1 SGHTA and CDR2 FQGNSA. The ends were cut back, 4 bases at V and 5 bases at J, with 18 bases in the middle. The CDR3 runs to 16 residues. The CDR3 protein is CASSSAPGQPHQPQHF. The CDR3 DNA reads TGTGCCAGCAGCTCGGCCCCCGGACAGCCCCATCAGCCCCAGCATTTT. The full variable domain, completed using reference TRBV7-2 and TRBJ1-5, is GAGVSQSPSNKVTEKGKDVELRCDPISGHTALYWYRQSLGQGLEFLIYFQGNSAPDKSGLPSDRFSAERTGGSVSTLTIQRTQQEDSAVYLCASSSAPGQPHQPQHFGDGTRLSIL.

This sequence joins TRBV9 and TRBJ2-1, with TRBD2 as a possible D gene (7 bases). Germline V gene sequence: CDR1 SGDLS, CDR2 YYNGEE. The V gene lost 0 bases and the J gene lost 6 bases, with 10 bases spanning the gap. The length of the CDR3 is 14 residues. CDR3 nucleotide sequence: TGTGCCAGCAGCGTAGCGGGGGGCGTCAATGAGCAGTTCTTC. It encodes CASSVAGGVNEQFF. Based on the CDR3 plus reference TRBV9 and TRBJ2-1, the full variable domain is DSGVTQTPKHLITATGQRVTLRCSPRSGDLSVYWYQQSLDQGLQFLIQYYNGEERAKGNILERFSAQQFPDLHSELNLSSLELGDSALYFCASSVAGGVNEQFFGPGTRLTVL.

This chain uses TRBV13 with TRBJ1-2; D remains ambiguous. The V and J ends lost 3 bases and 7 bases respectively, with 9 bases between them. The CDR3 is 12 residues long. From germline, CDR1 is PRHDT and CDR2 FYEKMQ (reference sequence). CDR3 sequence reads: CASSFTSGGYTF. The CDR3 nucleotides read TGTGCCAGCAGCTTCACGTCGGGTGGCTACACCTTC. Looking up the rest from reference TRBV13 and TRBJ1-2 gives the full variable domain: AAGVIQSPRHLIKEKRETATLKCYPIPRHDTVYWYQQGPGQDPQFLISFYEKMQSDKGSIPDRFSAQQFSDYHSELNMSSLELGDSALYFCASSFTSGGYTFGSGTRLTVV.

In this sample, this clone turned up many times. The V gene is TRBV28, the J gene TRBJ1-6; possible D gene TRBD1, 5 bases. V lost 2 bases to trimming and J lost 5 bases, with 10 bases between them. The CDR3 sequence is 15 residues long. Germline assignment: CDR1 MDHEN and CDR2 SYDVKM. CDR3 loop: CASSLGAGDNSPLHF. Here the CDR3 DNA reads TGTGCCAGCAGTTTAGGGGCGGGAGATAATTCACCCCTCCACTTT.

Only one count was recorded for this clone. This chain links TRBV30 with TRBJ2-1; 7 nucleotides line up with TRBD2. This CDR3 comprises 14 residues. The V gene end was trimmed by 2 bases and the J gene end by 5 bases; junction bases not matched to a gene: 6. Germline V lookup: CDR1 GTSNPN, CDR2 SVGIG (reference sequence). CDR3 loop: CAWSQGLTNNEQFF. CDR3 sequence (DNA): TGTGCCTGGAGTCAGGGACTAACCAACAATGAGCAGTTCTTC.

J is TRBJ1-1 and V is TRBV5-6; D unresolved. The CDR3 is made up of 14 amino acids. Germline assignment: CDR1 SGHDT and CDR2 YYEEEE. V shed 0 bases and J shed 4 bases, with 10 bases lying between them. CDR3 sequence reads: CASSLGRVSTEAFF. CDR3 bases: TGTGCCAGCAGCTTGGGGAGGGTGAGCACTGAAGCTTTCTTT.

V is TRBV12-5 and J is TRBJ1-1; 9 positions match TRBD1. The length of the CDR3 is 14 residues. CDR1 LGHNT and CDR2 FRNRAP come from the germline V gene. The V gene end was trimmed by 7 bases and the J gene end by 3 bases; junction bases not matched to a gene: 6. CDR3 amino acids: CASAKGQGYTEAFF. The DNA for the CDR3 is TGTGCTAGTGCCAAGGGACAGGGCTACACTGAAGCTTTCTTT.

The chain uses TRBV28 and TRBJ1-2; 10 nucleotides agree with TRBD1. J lost 2 bases, V lost 9 bases, and 15 bases had no gene match. Looked up from germline, CDR1 is MDHEN and CDR2 is SYDVKM. The CDR3 extends over 17 amino acids. CDR3 DNA: TGTGCCAGTACATCCGGGACAGGGGCGATAAGAAACTATGGCTACACCTTC. Its translation: CASTSGTGAIRNYGYTF.

V is TRBV10-3 and J is TRBJ1-1; 8 bases fit TRBD1. Unmatched junction bases numbered 6, after V lost 1 base and J lost 5 bases. CDR1 is ENHRY and CDR2 is SYGVKD in the germline V gene. The CDR3 contains 15 residues. CDR3 loop: CAISEYGTGVTEAFF. The CDR3 coding sequence is TGTGCCATCAGTGAGTACGGGACAGGAGTAACTGAAGCTTTCTTT.

The rearrangement links TRBV5-5 to TRBJ1-3; TRBD1 matches 7 bases. Germline V lookup: CDR1 SGHKS, CDR2 YYEKEE (reference sequence). The V and J ends lost 3 bases and 1 base, in that order; junction bases with no gene match: 4. The CDR3 contains 15 residues. The CDR3 reads CASSWGQLSGNTIYF. DNA for the CDR3: TGTGCCAGCAGCTGGGGACAGCTTTCTGGAAACACCATATATTTT. The full variable domain, rest sourced from reference TRBV5-5 and TRBJ1-3, is DAGVTQSPTHLIKTRGQQVTLRCSPISGHKSVSWYQQVLGQGPQFIFQYYEKEERGRGNFPDRFSARQFPNYSSELNVNALLLGDSALYLCASSWGQLSGNTIYFGEGSWLTVV.